What follows are 16 T cell receptor beta chains derived from one specimen sequenced in a study of graft-versus-host responses after intestinal transplantation. Their antigens remain unidentified. Only in-frame clones appear in the TCRdb table, and some are missing; sequencing was by immunoSEQ multiplex PCR. The repertoire holds around 110,000 clones, with 75% to 95% as singletons. Material: unstimulated CD4+ T cells sorted from spleen or lymph node cells, obtained before intestinal transplant. The receptor source for this set is a human donor who received an intestinal transplant.

V gene TRBV30 combines with J gene TRBJ2-2, with 8 bases that match TRBD2. The CDR3 covers 14 residues. Germline V lookup: CDR1 GTSNPN, CDR2 SVGIG (reference sequence). Germline trimming cut 2 bases from V and 6 bases from J; bases unmatched to any gene: 5. The CDR3 sequence: CAWSRSGRPGELFF. The DNA of the CDR3 is TGTGCCTGGAGTAGGAGCGGGAGACCCGGGGAGCTGTTTTTT.

CDR3 coding DNA: TGTGCCTGGAGTGTTAATTACGAGCAGTACTTC. Translating it yields CAWSVNYEQYF. The rearrangement uses TRBV30 and TRBJ2-7; D unresolved. Germline assignment: CDR1 GTSNPN and CDR2 SVGIG (reference sequence). This CDR3 has 11 amino acids. Trimming stripped 0 bases from V and 4 bases from J, with 4 bases between.

The chain links TRBV5-1 to TRBJ1-1; TRBD1 aligns across 12 bases. This CDR3 is built from 16 residues. The germline V gene encodes CDR1 SGHRS and CDR2 YFSETQ. Trimming at V came to 0 bases and at J to 1 base, leaving 1 base not matched to a gene. The CDR3 loop reads CASSLGDRGPNTEAFF. CDR3 coding DNA: TGCGCCAGCAGCTTGGGGGACAGGGGGCCGAACACTGAAGCTTTCTTT.

This chain joins TRBV5-1 and TRBJ1-1, with 8 positions matching TRBD1. The junction had 6 bases not matched to a gene; V was cut back by 4 bases and J by 10 bases. Germline CDR1 and CDR2: SGHRS and YFSETQ. The length of the CDR3 is 12 residues. The chain's CDR3 is CASSPSGGRAFF. The CDR3 region has the DNA TGCGCCAGCAGCCCTTCAGGGGGCAGAGCTTTCTTT.

The chain employs TRBV2 and TRBJ2-3; 14 bases match TRBD2. The CDR3 is 16 amino acids. The germline V gene has CDR1 SNHLY and CDR2 FYNNEI. V lost 7 bases and J lost 9; bases outside the gene matches: 12. This CDR3 reads CASKGGTSGGLVTQYF. CDR3 sequence (DNA): TGTGCCAGCAAGGGGGGGACTAGCGGGGGCCTGGTAACGCAGTATTTT.

The chain has TRBV7-3 and TRBJ2-1, with 8 bases that match TRBD2. CDR1 SGHTA and CDR2 FQGTGA come from the germline V gene. J gave up 4 bases and V 0 bases, and 2 bases lay outside the gene matches. The CDR3 runs 15 residues. CDR3 in DNA: TGTGCCAGCAGCTTAACTAGCGGGGCTTACAATGAGCAGTTCTTC. Protein: CASSLTSGAYNEQFF.

V is TRBV2 and J is TRBJ1-1, with D possibly being TRBD1 (5 bases). Trimming stripped 6 bases from V and 0 bases from J, with 14 bases between. Germline CDR1 SNHLY, CDR2 FYNNEI. The CDR3 has 15 residues. The CDR3 coding sequence is TGTGCCAGCAGGGGGGGGGTGGGATTGAACACTGAAGCTTTCTTT. This translates into CASRGGVGLNTEAFF.

V usage is TRBV10-3 and J usage is TRBJ2-7; 13 bases fit TRBD2. This CDR3 spans 16 amino acids. V was pared by 10 bases and J by 5 bases, with 14 bases of the junction left unmatched. CDR1 and CDR2 (germline): ENHRY, SYGVKD. The CDR3 DNA is TGTGCCACCCATGACGGGGGACTAGCGGGGAGGAACGAGCAGTACTTC. Protein: CATHDGGLAGRNEQYF.

V gene TRBV19 combines with J gene TRBJ2-2; no clear D gene. The germline gives CDR1 LNHDA, CDR2 SQIVND (reference sequence). Trimming removed 3 bases from V and 1 base from J, with 3 bases in between. This CDR3 is 13 amino acids long. The DNA of the CDR3 is TGTGCCAGTAGTATCCAGAACACCGGGGAGCTGTTTTTT. Its translation is CASSIQNTGELFF.

The V call is TRBV7-2, the J call TRBJ2-3, with unresolved D. From germline, CDR1 is SGHTA and CDR2 FQGNSA. This CDR3 has 14 amino acids. V was cut by 1 base and J by 6 bases, with 11 bases left in between. This CDR3 is CASSLESVFDTQYF. CDR3 coding DNA: TGTGCCAGCAGCTTAGAAAGCGTGTTCGATACGCAGTATTTT.

This clone was picked up one time. V usage is TRBV2 and J usage is TRBJ2-1, with D hard to call. The CDR3 length is 16 residues. Per germline, CDR1 SNHLY and CDR2 FYNNEI. V was cut by 0 bases and J by 7 bases, with 16 bases left in between. Written as DNA, the CDR3 is TGTGCCAGCAGTGAAGCGCGCAGCCTCCCTAGGAATGAGCAGTTCTTC. Its protein is CASSEARSLPRNEQFF.

The chain joins TRBV6-1 to TRBJ1-2, with 10 bases lining up with TRBD1. Germline V lookup: CDR1 MNHNS, CDR2 SASEGT. This CDR3 has 15 residues. Unmatched junction bases numbered 8, after V lost 5 bases and J lost 5 bases. This CDR3 is CASSPRDRGRYGYTF. The CDR3 nucleotides read TGTGCCAGCAGTCCCAGAGACAGGGGGCGATATGGCTACACCTTC.

The chain combines TRBV5-5 with TRBJ2-5; D is possibly TRBD2 (5 bases). The V and J ends lost 4 bases and 5 bases respectively, with 9 bases between them. The germline V gene has CDR1 SGHKS and CDR2 YYEKEE (reference sequence). The length of the CDR3 is 12 residues. The CDR3 spells CASSLGLETQYF. As DNA, the CDR3 is TGTGCCAGCAGCCTTGGACTCGAGACCCAGTACTTC.

This clone was seen a single time. The chain uses TRBV28 and TRBJ2-7, with unresolved D. Germline CDR1 MDHEN, CDR2 SYDVKM. The V gene lost 8 bases and the J gene lost 1 base, with 15 bases spanning the gap. CDR3 length equals 14 residues. The CDR3 is CASAIPGGSYEQYF. Written as DNA, the CDR3 is TGTGCCAGCGCTATTCCTGGCGGATCCTACGAGCAGTACTTC.

This sequence joins TRBV5-1 and TRBJ2-5; 7 nucleotides align to TRBD1. The CDR3 consists of 14 residues. Germline V CDR1 and CDR2: SGHRS, YFSETQ. The V segment lost 4 bases and the J segment 5 bases; nucleotides outside the gene matches: 8. CDR3 sequence reads: CASSLNTGAETQYF. CDR3 DNA: TGCGCCAGCAGCCTCAATACAGGGGCCGAGACCCAGTACTTC.

The J gene is TRBJ2-7, the V gene TRBV6-6, with D possibly being TRBD2 (5 bases). This CDR3 has 12 residues. V gave up 10 bases and J gave up 1 base, with 11 bases separating them. CDR1 and CDR2 from the germline V gene are MNHNY and SVGAGI (reference sequence). The CDR3 DNA reads TGTGCCACCTCGGGATCTTCCTACGAGCAGTACTTC. This translates into CATSGSSYEQYF.